Listed here are 12 T cell receptor beta chains from one sample, sequenced in a study of CD8 T cells in ankylosing spondylitis (dated by TCRdb to 2016 to 2017). Library construction relied on 5' RACE. TCRdb names Illumina HiSeq 2500 as the instrument used. TCRdb handled the public reads itself, with Q25 trimming in fastp and clone calling in MiXCR, and kept productive beta chains. Every distinct CDR3 protein forms one entry, paired with its most common genes and DNA. In all, the sample holds hundreds of thousands of distinct CDR3 sequences, and roughly 20% of those were seen once. The ten top clones hold roughly 14% of the sample. The specimen sequenced was blood, either unsorted or a sorted T cell fraction (not recorded which). Every receptor here comes from a male donor with ankylosing spondylitis or in good health (not recorded which).

The CDR3 reads CASSSADRASSYEQYF. For the CDR3, the DNA is TGTGCCAGCAGCTCCGCCGACAGGGCCTCCTCCTACGAGCAGTACTTC. V and J are TRBV11-2 and TRBJ2-7, with 7 bases identical to TRBD1. V dropped 4 bases and J dropped 0; count of bases not matched to a gene: 9. CDR1 and CDR2 from the germline V gene are SGHAT and FQNNGV. There are 16 residues in the CDR3.

The V call is TRBV12-3 or TRBV12-4, the J call TRBJ1-2, with 8 nucleotides matching TRBD1. The CDR3 is 12 amino acids. V lost 7 bases and J lost 7; bases outside the gene matches: 5. The DNA for the CDR3 is TGTGCCAGCACCCCAGGGGGCGGTGGCTACACCTTC. This codes for CASTPGGGGYTF.

A few counts support this clonotype. Written as DNA, the CDR3 is TGTGCCAGCAGTTACCCCGCCCAGACAGGCGGGTACGAGCAGTACTTC. This sequence encodes CASSYPAQTGGYEQYF. The chain carries TRBV6-5 and TRBJ2-7, with D tentatively TRBD1 (6 bases). The CDR3 runs to 16 residues. Germline V gives CDR1 MNHEY, CDR2 SVGAGI. V lost 2 bases, J lost 4 bases, and 18 bases lay in between.

This chain links TRBV15 with TRBJ2-3; a weak D match, TRBD1 (6 bases). The CDR3 extends over 15 amino acids. The ends were cut back, 1 base at V and 3 bases at J, with 11 bases in the middle. CDR1 is LNHNV and CDR2 is YYDKDF in the germline V gene (reference sequence). The CDR3 here is CATSRAGRGTDTQYF. The CDR3 nucleotides read TGTGCCACCAGCAGAGCGGGCAGGGGTACAGATACGCAGTATTTT. The whole variable domain, remainder taken from reference TRBV15 and TRBJ2-3, is DAMVIQNPRYQVTQFGKPVTLSCSQTLNHNVMYWYQQKSSQAPKLLFHYYDKDFNNEADTPDNFQSRRPNTSFCFLDIRSPGLGDTAMYLCATSRAGRGTDTQYFGPGTRLTVL.

This clonotype showed up many times. V usage is TRBV29-1 and J usage is TRBJ1-1, with a possible D match to TRBD1 (5 bases). With 5 bases removed from V and 0 bases from J, the gap between germline ends came to 19 bases. The CDR3 runs 16 residues. CDR1 is SQVTM and CDR2 is ANQGSEA in the germline V gene. CDR3 bases: TGCAGCGTTCAAGGACCGGGACGGAGAATGAACACTGAAGCTTTCTTT. Encoded protein: CSVQGPGRRMNTEAFF.

In this sample, this clonotype turned up many times. The V gene is TRBV4-1, the J gene TRBJ2-7, with D unresolved. Germline CDR1 reads MGHRA; CDR2 reads YSYEKL. Between the trimmed V and J ends, which lost 0 bases and 0 bases, there was a span of 9 bases. There are 15 residues in the CDR3. CDR3 sequence: CASSQDLGSSYEQYF. CDR3 sequence (DNA): TGCGCCAGCAGCCAAGATTTGGGCAGCTCCTACGAGCAGTACTTC.

This clonotype has just a few counts. The CDR3 ends on some other residue instead of the conserved phenylalanine or tryptophan, so this is likely a read error. No DNA is shown, since the ends of the CDR3 on it are uncertain; the CDR3 is the one TCRdb lists. The J gene is TRBJ2-5, the V gene TRBV5-8; TRBD1 is the table's D call and was not checked against the DNA. Germline V gene data show CDR1 as SGHTS and CDR2 as YDEGEE. The CDR3 length equals 12 residues, ends included. The CDR3 loop reads CASSWNRGGLYI.

This clonotype was seen many times. The rearrangement links TRBV29-1 to TRBJ2-1; no firm D call. V lost 5 bases, J lost 3 bases, and 5 bases lay in between. Germline V gene sequence: CDR1 SQVTM, CDR2 ANQGSEA. The length of the CDR3 is 11 residues. This chain's CDR3 is CSVTGYNEQFF. DNA of the CDR3: TGCAGCGTTACGGGCTACAATGAGCAGTTCTTC.

The J gene is TRBJ2-1, the V gene TRBV12-3 or TRBV12-4, with D hard to call. The CDR3 contains 14 residues. V was clipped by 5 bases and J by 6 bases, with 14 bases between them. This CDR3 reads CASSPGLLSNEQFF. The CDR3 coding sequence is TGTGCCAGCAGTCCCGGGTTGTTGAGCAATGAGCAGTTCTTC.

The chain joins TRBV12-3 or TRBV12-4 to TRBJ2-2, with a tentative D call TRBD2 (5 bases). V gave up 3 bases and J gave up 6 bases, with 8 bases separating them. The CDR3 is 13 residues long. CDR3 bases: TGTGCCAGCAGTTTTCGGGAATCCGGGGAGCTGTTTTTT. Translated: CASSFRESGELFF.

This clonotype was found a few times. The chain couples TRBV7-8 to TRBJ2-2; the match to TRBD1 covers 10 bases. There are 17 residues in the CDR3. Trimming took 5 bases from V and 6 from J; bases not matched to a gene: 12. The germline V gene has CDR1 SGHVS and CDR2 FQNEAQ. For the CDR3, the DNA is TGTGCCAGCAGCCTACGGTCCGGGACAGGGGCGGCCGGGGAGCTGTTTTTT. Amino acids: CASSLRSGTGAAGELFF. The variable domain in full, completed from reference TRBV7-8 and TRBJ2-2, reads GAGVSQSPRYKVAKRGQDVALRCDPISGHVSLFWYQQALGQGPEFLTYFQNEAQLDKSGLPSDRFFAERPEGSVSTLKIQRTQQEDSAVYLCASSLRSGTGAAGELFFGEGSRLTVL.

The J gene is TRBJ2-5, the V gene TRBV6-5, with 14 bases identical to TRBD2. The length of the CDR3 is 17 residues. CDR1 is MNHEY, CDR2 SVGAGI, per germline. With V trimmed by 4 bases and J by 4 bases, 8 bases remained unmatched. CDR3 loop: CASSFGLAGGRGETQYF. The CDR3 DNA reads TGTGCCAGCAGTTTCGGACTAGCGGGGGGACGAGGAGAGACCCAGTACTTC.